This entry features one T cell receptor beta chain sequence. What it binds is unknown. This entry belongs to a study of T-cell memory formation after mild COVID-19. Study-level background: TCR clusters mostly belonged to single donors.

Findings of the study overall: Clones shrinking from day 15 to 85 showed even CD4/CD8 mixes; later expanders tilted CD4+.

V lost 3 bases and J lost 9, with 15 bases in between. The germline CDR1 and CDR2 sequences are LGHNT and FRNRAP. The length of the CDR3 is 14 residues. 5'RACE with constant-segment primers built TCRalpha and TCRbeta cDNA libraries with UMIs. In TCRdb, the 5' RACE reads were re-called with MiXCR into one record per CDR3 protein. The table has 120,000 to 150,000 distinct CDR3 sequences, 6% to 7% seen once. The material sequenced was PBMCs or a T cell subset sorted from them (not recorded which). The chain carries TRBV12-5 and TRBJ2-1; D remains unclear. This clonotype was sampled from an adult woman who had mild COVID-19 (a few samples of this study predate the infection). Cell type and time point are not known. The DNA for the CDR3 is TGTGCTAGTGGTTTAGGCGTTTCGGTCAGTGAGCAGTTCTTC. It codes for CASGLGVSVSEQFF.